This passage covers 11 T cell receptor beta chains from one sample sequenced in a study of OX40 agonist ivuxolimab in advanced cancers. Repertoires were generated with immunoSEQ multiplex PCR, while TCRdb's copy carries only in-frame clones and drops some. The table lists tens of thousands of clones, about 88% of them singletons. Sequenced here: CD4+ or CD8+ T cells sorted from blood, sampled in a trial of the OX40 agonist ivuxolimab. Receptors originate from an adult with an advanced solid tumor such as melanoma, head and neck, liver or kidney cancer.

This chain joins TRBV15 and TRBJ2-4, with TRBD2 as a possible D gene (6 bases). CDR1 is LNHNV and CDR2 is YYDKDF in the germline V gene (reference sequence). V shed 2 bases and J shed 12 bases, with 14 bases lying between them. This CDR3 has 13 residues. In DNA form, the CDR3 reads TGTGCCACCAGCAGACGGGGGTCTGACGGTCAGTACTTC. Its protein is CATSRRGSDGQYF.

The chain combines TRBV4-1 with TRBJ2-3; 7 nucleotides match TRBD1. Germline V gene lookup returns CDR1 MGHRA and CDR2 YSYEKL. The V gene end was trimmed by 4 bases and the J gene end by 3 bases; junction bases not matched to a gene: 7. The CDR3 loop spans 15 amino acids. The CDR3 nucleotides read TGCGCCAGCAGCCGACAGGGTGAATGGACAGATACGCAGTATTTT. Its translation: CASSRQGEWTDTQYF.

The chain couples TRBV7-8 to TRBJ2-4; 7 bases map to TRBD1. There are 18 residues in the CDR3. The J segment lost 0 bases and the V segment lost 0 bases, leaving 8 bases of the junction unmatched. Per germline, CDR1 SGHVS and CDR2 FQNEAQ. CDR3 DNA sequence: TGTGCCAGCAGCTTAGCCCCGACAGGGTATAGAGCCAAAAACATTCAGTACTTC. Its translation: CASSLAPTGYRAKNIQYF.

The V call is TRBV15, the J call TRBJ1-5; D uncertain. Trimming left V 0 bases short and J 9 bases short, with 12 bases between. Per the germline V gene, CDR1 is LNHNV and CDR2 is YYDKDF (reference sequence). The CDR3 is 14 residues long. The CDR3 loop reads CATSRDALFGPQHF. In DNA form, the CDR3 reads TGTGCCACCAGCAGAGATGCACTATTCGGGCCCCAGCATTTT.

The chain is built from TRBV5-6 and TRBJ1-6; 7 bases are shared with TRBD1. CDR1 is SGHDT and CDR2 is YYEEEE in the germline V gene. After removal of 3 bases from V and 4 bases from J, the junction contained 1 base not matched to a gene. The CDR3 loop spans 14 amino acids. CDR3: CASSSQGYNSPLHF. Written as DNA, the CDR3 is TGTGCCAGCAGCTCACAGGGGTATAATTCACCCCTCCACTTT.

The chain employs TRBV2 and TRBJ2-1; the D gene is possibly TRBD2 (6 bases). Between the trimmed V and J ends, which lost 4 bases and 8 bases, there was a span of 18 bases. The CDR3 is made up of 15 amino acids. Germline assignment: CDR1 SNHLY and CDR2 FYNNEI. The CDR3: CASSVAPDWGDEQFF. The CDR3 bases are TGTGCCAGCAGTGTAGCCCCTGACTGGGGGGATGAGCAGTTCTTC. Full variable domain (missing parts from reference TRBV2 and TRBJ2-1): EPEVTQTPSHQVTQMGQEVILRCVPISNHLYFYWYRQILGQKVEFLVSFYNNEISEKSEIFDDQFSVERPDGSNFTLKIRSTKLEDSAMYFCASSVAPDWGDEQFFGPGTRLTVL.

The chain has TRBV10-2 and TRBJ2-6, with D unclear. This CDR3 contains 15 residues. Trimming pared 7 bases from V and 0 bases from J, leaving 10 bases between. Germline CDR1 and CDR2: WSHSY and SAAADI. For the CDR3, the DNA is TGCGCCAGCATGAGTTCGGCCTCTGGGGCCAACGTCCTGACTTTC. It specifies CASMSSASGANVLTF.

This chain connects TRBV6-1 to TRBJ1-2; unclear D gene. V shed 0 bases and J shed 4 bases, with 9 bases lying between them. The CDR3 has 14 residues. Germline lookup yields CDR1 MNHNS and CDR2 SASEGT. DNA for the CDR3: TGTGCCAGCAGTGAAGCGCTTCTCCTCTATGGCTACACCTTC. As protein: CASSEALLLYGYTF.

As concerns this clone: The junction and the germline gene differ at one end; a read error may be behind it. The V and J genes are TRBV6-1 and TRBJ2-1, with 15 bases aligning to TRBD2. Germline-derived CDR1 and CDR2 are MNHNS and SASEGT. The CDR3 extends over 16 amino acids. CDR3 residues: CAISDGLAGGDNEQFF. The CDR3 DNA is TGTGCCATCAGTGATGGACTAGCGGGAGGGGACAATGAGCAGTTCTTC.

The chain joins TRBV6-6 to TRBJ2-7; 9 nucleotides match TRBD2. This CDR3 has 16 amino acids. CDR1 is MNHNY and CDR2 is SVGAGI in the germline V gene (reference sequence). Germline trimming cut 5 bases from V and 2 bases from J; bases unmatched to any gene: 10. The CDR3 protein is CASSPLAGLAPYEQYF. The CDR3 DNA is TGTGCCAGCAGTCCTCTAGCGGGGTTAGCCCCCTACGAGCAGTACTTC.

The rearrangement uses TRBV5-1 and TRBJ2-5; D is perhaps TRBD1 (7 bases). This CDR3 contains 16 residues. V was trimmed by 2 bases and J by 4 bases, leaving 18 bases between them. CDR1 is SGHRS, CDR2 YFSETQ, per germline. The CDR3: CASSFGTGVEGETQYF. The CDR3 coding sequence is TGCGCCAGCAGCTTCGGTACAGGGGTGGAGGGAGAGACCCAGTACTTC.